Listed below are T cell receptor beta chains from one sample, sequenced in a study of early T cells in non-severe SARS-CoV-2 infection. In TCRdb, the 5' RACE reads were re-called with MiXCR into one record per CDR3 protein. The sample records about 41,000 distinct CDR3 sequences, approximately 10% being singletons. The material sequenced was whole blood. These receptors were obtained from an adult who was a healthcare worker with PCR-confirmed SARS-CoV-2 infection or an uninfected control (not recorded which). The CDR3 runs from the conserved cysteine through the conserved F or W. D genes are given only for firm matches. Only some rows state a clone size, as once, few, many or a class for expanded clones.

size	V	J	D	DNA	CDR3
few	TRBV6-5	TRBJ2-2	.	TGTGCCAGCAGTTACAGGGGATACGGGGAGCTGTTTTTT	CASSYRGYGELFF
few	TRBV7-9	TRBJ1-2	TRBD1	TGTGCCAGCAGCGGGACAGGGCTCTTTTATGGCTACACCTTC	CASSGTGLFYGYTF
.	TRBV5-8	TRBJ2-5	.	TGTGCCAGCAGCTTGCCGGGACAAGAGACCCAGTACTTC	CASSLPGQETQYF
many	TRBV9	TRBJ2-7	.	TGTGCCAGCAGCACCCGCCCCGGGGGCTCCTACGAGCAGTACTTC	CASSTRPGGSYEQYF
.	TRBV4-3	TRBJ2-6	TRBD2	TGCGCCAGCAGCCAAGAACCCCCAGGGAGGGCTATGGCTGGGGCCAACGTCCTGACTTTC	CASSQEPPGRAMAGANVLTF
.	TRBV7-2	TRBJ2-3	.	TGTGCCAGCAGCTCCCGGACTGATACTACGCAGTATTTT	CASSSRTDTTQYF
many	TRBV5-1	TRBJ2-3	TRBD2	TGCGCCAGCAGCTTGATTAGCGGGTCCCCAGATACGCAGTATTTT	CASSLISGSPDTQYF
few	TRBV15	TRBJ1-3	.	TGTGCCACGGCGGAAGGGATCTCTGGAAACACCATATATTTT	CATAEGISGNTIYF
many	TRBV25-1	TRBJ2-1	TRBD2	TGTGCCAGCAGTTCTAGCGGGGGGGCCCTCAATGAGCAGTTCTTC	CASSSSGGALNEQFF
many	TRBV11-3	TRBJ2-2	.	TGTGCCAGCAGCGAACAGGGTGGCGGGGAGCTGTTTTTT	CASSEQGGGELFF
few	TRBV4-3	TRBJ2-2	.	TGCGCCAGCAGCCAAGCGGCGGCACCAAACACCGGGGAGCTGTTTTTT	CASSQAAAPNTGELFF
large	TRBV2	TRBJ1-5	TRBD1	TGTGCCAGCAGTGAAGCGGGGACAGTTAATCAGCCCCAGCATTTT	CASSEAGTVNQPQHF
large	TRBV12-3/TRBV12-4	TRBJ1-5	.	TGTGCCAGCAGTCCGATTGGTGTATCAGGGCAAGGTCAGCCCCAGCATTTT	CASSPIGVSGQGQPQHF
few	TRBV10-1	TRBJ2-7	.	TGCGCCAGCAGTGAAGCAGGGGGGTACGAGCAGTACTTC	CASSEAGGYEQYF
.	TRBV7-9	TRBJ2-5	.	TGTGCCAGCAGCTTGTTTGGACGGAACCAAGAGACCCAGTACTTC	CASSLFGRNQETQYF
many	TRBV20-1	TRBJ1-2	.	TGCAGTGCCATAGAGGGTGACGGGGGCTATGGCTACACCTTC	CSAIEGDGGYGYTF
.	TRBV9	TRBJ1-1	TRBD1	TGTGCCAGCAGCGTAGAAGGGGGCGCACGGACTGAAGCTTTCTTT	CASSVEGGARTEAFF
many	TRBV6-5	TRBJ1-1	.	TGTGCCAGCAGCCCCTGGCAGGGAATGAGCACTGAAGCTTTCTTT	CASSPWQGMSTEAFF
.	TRBV12-3/TRBV12-4	TRBJ2-7	TRBD1	TGTGCCAGCAGTTTAGATTTAGACAGGGCCTACGAGCAGTACTTC	CASSLDLDRAYEQYF
many	TRBV9	TRBJ1-2	.	TGTGCCAGCAGCGTAGTAGACTATGGCTACACCTTC	CASSVVDYGYTF
many	TRBV5-4	TRBJ2-4	TRBD1	TGTGCCAGCAGCCCTCCGGGACAGGGGGCTTACATTCAGTACTTC	CASSPPGQGAYIQYF
many	TRBV21-1	TRBJ2-7	.	TGTGCCAGCAGCAAAGATGTGCGGGAGGGTTCCCACGAGCAGTACTTC	CASSKDVREGSHEQYF
few	TRBV25-1	TRBJ2-7	.	TGTGCCAGCAGTTATGGGACCCGAGCCTACGAGCAGTACTTC	CASSYGTRAYEQYF
medium-sized	TRBV18	TRBJ1-4	TRBD1	TGTGCCAGCTCATCGGGACAGGGGGCGACTAATGAAAAACTGTTTTTT	CASSSGQGATNEKLFF
many	TRBV9	TRBJ2-7	TRBD2	TGTGCCAGCAGCCCGCGACTAGCAACCTACGAGCAGTACTTC	CASSPRLATYEQYF
many	TRBV7-8	TRBJ2-5	TRBD1	TGTGCCAGCAGCCCAGACGGGACAGGGCGCGAGACCCAGTACTTC	CASSPDGTGRETQYF
few	TRBV25-1	TRBJ2-7	.	TGTGCCAGCAGTGAATTCCCCTACGAGCAGTACTTC	CASSEFPYEQYF
few	TRBV24-1	TRBJ2-1	.	TGTGCCACCAGTGATCTTAATGAGCAGTTCTTC	CATSDLNEQFF
.	TRBV14	TRBJ1-2	.	TGTGCCAGCAGCCCTTCAGGGAACTATGGCTACACCTTC	CASSPSGNYGYTF
many	TRBV2	TRBJ1-5	.	TGTGCCAGCAGTGTGGGTCAGGGGTTTAGTCAGCCCCAGCATTTT	CASSVGQGFSQPQHF
.	TRBV5-6	TRBJ2-5	.	TGTGCCAGCAGCTTGGGGGGTACTCAGACCCAGTACTTC	CASSLGGTQTQYF
.	TRBV5-1	TRBJ2-5	.	TGCGCCAGCAGCTTGGGTCCATCCGAGGAGACCCAGTACTTC	CASSLGPSEETQYF
.	TRBV30	TRBJ2-7	TRBD1	TGTGCCTGGACCGGGACAGGGTCCTCCTACGAGCAGTACTTC	CAWTGTGSSYEQYF
.	TRBV24-1	TRBJ2-5	.	TGTGCCACCAGTGATTTGCGAGGGGTGCAAGAGACCCAGTACTTC	CATSDLRGVQETQYF
few	TRBV7-9	TRBJ2-5	TRBD1	TGTGCCAGCACTCTAAGGGGGCCCCAAGAGACCCAGTACTTC	CASTLRGPQETQYF
few	TRBV11-2	TRBJ2-5	.	TGTGCCAGCAGCCCTCGGCCGCAAGAGACCCAGTACTTC	CASSPRPQETQYF
.	TRBV10-1	TRBJ2-1	TRBD2	TGCGCCAGCAGTGCCCGGGTAGCGGGGACCCGGGAGCAGTTCTTC	CASSARVAGTREQFF
.	TRBV7-6	TRBJ2-3	.	TGTGCCAGCAGCTTATGGTCCGGTAGCGGAGGCACAGATACGCAGTATTTT	CASSLWSGSGGTDTQYF